The subject of this entry is one TCR beta chain. The CDR3 totals 14 residues. Trimming cost V 5 bases and J 2 bases, with 11 bases left between them. CDR1 SGHNT and CDR2 YYREEE come from the germline V gene (reference sequence). The data stem from a study of CD8+ T cells in alopecia areata. RNA, once extracted, was reverse transcribed into cDNA for use as the sequencing template. The repertoire was sequenced with immunoSEQ multiplex PCR; TCRdb's copy has only in-frame clones and lacks some. This table holds more than 110,000 clones, 75% to 85% found once. The treatment: oral pan-JAK inhibitor, 5-10 mg twice daily.

Here the sequenced sample was CD8+ T cells sorted from blood, taken at week 4, from a patient treated with tofacitinib. The J gene is TRBJ1-5, the V gene TRBV5-4, with a weak D call TRBD1 (5 bases). The TCR sequence derives from a human donor with alopecia areata. CDR3 loop: CASRWGRRNQPQHF. CDR3 bases: TGTGCCAGCAGGTGGGGCAGGCGCAATCAGCCCCAGCATTTT.